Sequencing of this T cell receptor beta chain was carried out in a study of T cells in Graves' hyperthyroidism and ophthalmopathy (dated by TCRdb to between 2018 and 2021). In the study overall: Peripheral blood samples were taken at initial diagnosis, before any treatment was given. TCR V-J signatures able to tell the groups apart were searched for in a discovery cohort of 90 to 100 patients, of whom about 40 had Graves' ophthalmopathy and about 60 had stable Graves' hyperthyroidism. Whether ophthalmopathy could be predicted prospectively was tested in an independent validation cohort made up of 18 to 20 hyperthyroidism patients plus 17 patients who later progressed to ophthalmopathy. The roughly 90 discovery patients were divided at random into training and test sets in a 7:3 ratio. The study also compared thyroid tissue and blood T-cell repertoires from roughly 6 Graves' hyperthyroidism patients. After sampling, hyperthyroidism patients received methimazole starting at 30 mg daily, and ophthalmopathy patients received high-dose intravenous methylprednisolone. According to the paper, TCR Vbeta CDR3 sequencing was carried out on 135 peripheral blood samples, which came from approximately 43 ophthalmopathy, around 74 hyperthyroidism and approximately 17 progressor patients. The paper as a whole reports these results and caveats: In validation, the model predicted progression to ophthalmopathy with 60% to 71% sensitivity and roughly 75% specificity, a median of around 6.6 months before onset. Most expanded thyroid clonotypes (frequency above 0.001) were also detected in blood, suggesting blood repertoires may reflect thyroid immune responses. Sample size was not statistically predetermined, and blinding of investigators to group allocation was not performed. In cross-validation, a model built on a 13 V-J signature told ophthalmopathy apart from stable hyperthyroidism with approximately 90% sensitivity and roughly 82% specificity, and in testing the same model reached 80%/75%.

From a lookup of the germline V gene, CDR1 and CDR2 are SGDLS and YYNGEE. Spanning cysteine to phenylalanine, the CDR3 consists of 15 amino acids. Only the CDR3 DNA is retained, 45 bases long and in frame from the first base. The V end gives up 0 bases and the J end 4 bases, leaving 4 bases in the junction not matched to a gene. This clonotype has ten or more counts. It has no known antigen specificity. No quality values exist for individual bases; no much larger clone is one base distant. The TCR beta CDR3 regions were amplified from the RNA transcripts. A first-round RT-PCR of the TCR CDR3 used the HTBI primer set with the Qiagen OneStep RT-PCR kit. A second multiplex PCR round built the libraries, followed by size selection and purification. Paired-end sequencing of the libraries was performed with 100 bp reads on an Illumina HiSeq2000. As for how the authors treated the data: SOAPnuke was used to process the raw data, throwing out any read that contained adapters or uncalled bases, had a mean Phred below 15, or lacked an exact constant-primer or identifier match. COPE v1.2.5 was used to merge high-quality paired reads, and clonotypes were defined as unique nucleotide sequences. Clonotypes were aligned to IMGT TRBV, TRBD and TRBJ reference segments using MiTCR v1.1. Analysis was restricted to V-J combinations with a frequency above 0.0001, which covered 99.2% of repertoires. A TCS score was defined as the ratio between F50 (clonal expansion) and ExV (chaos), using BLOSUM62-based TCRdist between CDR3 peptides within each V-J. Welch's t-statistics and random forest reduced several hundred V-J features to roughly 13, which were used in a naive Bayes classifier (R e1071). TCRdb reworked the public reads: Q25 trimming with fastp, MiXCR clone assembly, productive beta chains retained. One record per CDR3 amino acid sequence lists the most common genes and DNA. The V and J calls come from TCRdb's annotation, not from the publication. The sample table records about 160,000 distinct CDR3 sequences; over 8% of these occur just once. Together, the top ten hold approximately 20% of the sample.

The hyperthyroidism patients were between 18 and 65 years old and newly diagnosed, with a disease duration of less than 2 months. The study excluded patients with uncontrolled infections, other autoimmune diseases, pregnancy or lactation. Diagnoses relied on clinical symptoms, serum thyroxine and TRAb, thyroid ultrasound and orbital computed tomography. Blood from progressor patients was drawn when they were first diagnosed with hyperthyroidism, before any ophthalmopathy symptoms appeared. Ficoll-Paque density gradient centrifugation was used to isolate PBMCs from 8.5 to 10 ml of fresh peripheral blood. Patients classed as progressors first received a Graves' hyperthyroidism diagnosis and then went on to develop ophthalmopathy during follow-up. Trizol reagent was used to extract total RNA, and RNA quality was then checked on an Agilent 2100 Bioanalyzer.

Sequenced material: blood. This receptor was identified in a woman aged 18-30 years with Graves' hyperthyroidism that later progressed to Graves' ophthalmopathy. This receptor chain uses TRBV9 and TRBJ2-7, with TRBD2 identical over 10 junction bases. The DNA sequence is TGTGCCAGCAGCGTAGGCGCTAGCGGGAGTTACGAGCAGTACTTC. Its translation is CASSVGASGSYEQYF.